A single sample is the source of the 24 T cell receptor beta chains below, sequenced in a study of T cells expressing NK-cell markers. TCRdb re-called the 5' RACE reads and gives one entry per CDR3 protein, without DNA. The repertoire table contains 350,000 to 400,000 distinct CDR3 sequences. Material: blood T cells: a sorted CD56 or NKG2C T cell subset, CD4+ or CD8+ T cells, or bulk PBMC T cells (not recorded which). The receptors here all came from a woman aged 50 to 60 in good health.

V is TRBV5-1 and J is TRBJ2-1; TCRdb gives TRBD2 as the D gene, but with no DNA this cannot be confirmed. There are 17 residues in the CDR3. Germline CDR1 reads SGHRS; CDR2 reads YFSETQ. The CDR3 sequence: CASSPGLAGPLYNEQFF.

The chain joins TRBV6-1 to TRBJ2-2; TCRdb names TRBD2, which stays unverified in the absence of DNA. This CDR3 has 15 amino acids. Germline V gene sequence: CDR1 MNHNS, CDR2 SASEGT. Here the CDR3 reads CASSERSGSTGELFF.

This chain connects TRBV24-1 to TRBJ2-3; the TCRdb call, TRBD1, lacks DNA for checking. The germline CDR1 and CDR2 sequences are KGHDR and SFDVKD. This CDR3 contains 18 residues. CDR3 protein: CATSDLLPTGGMRDTQYF.

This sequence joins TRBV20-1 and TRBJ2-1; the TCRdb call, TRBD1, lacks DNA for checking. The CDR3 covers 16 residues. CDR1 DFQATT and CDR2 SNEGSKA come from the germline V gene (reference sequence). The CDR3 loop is CSARDLAPSSYNEQFF.

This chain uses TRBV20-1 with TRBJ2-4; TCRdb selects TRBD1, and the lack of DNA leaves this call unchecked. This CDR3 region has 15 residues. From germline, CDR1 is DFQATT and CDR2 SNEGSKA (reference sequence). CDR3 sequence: CSARGPGALKNIQYF.

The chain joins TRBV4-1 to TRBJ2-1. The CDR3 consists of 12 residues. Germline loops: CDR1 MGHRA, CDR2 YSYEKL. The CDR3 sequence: CASSHRAYEQFF.

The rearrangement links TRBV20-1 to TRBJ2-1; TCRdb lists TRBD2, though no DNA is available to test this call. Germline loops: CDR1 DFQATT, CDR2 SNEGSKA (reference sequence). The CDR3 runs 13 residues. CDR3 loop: CSARPPGLAEQFF.

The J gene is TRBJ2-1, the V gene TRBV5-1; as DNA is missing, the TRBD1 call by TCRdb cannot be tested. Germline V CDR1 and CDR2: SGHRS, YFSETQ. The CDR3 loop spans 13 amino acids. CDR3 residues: CASSEGASYEQFF.

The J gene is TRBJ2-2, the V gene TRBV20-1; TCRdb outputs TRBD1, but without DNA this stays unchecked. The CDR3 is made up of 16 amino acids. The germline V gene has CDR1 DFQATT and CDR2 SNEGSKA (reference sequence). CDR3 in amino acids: CSARDFGGANTGELFF.

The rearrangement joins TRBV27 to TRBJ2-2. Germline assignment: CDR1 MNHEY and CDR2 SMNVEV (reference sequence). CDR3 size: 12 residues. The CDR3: CASSRYTGELFF.

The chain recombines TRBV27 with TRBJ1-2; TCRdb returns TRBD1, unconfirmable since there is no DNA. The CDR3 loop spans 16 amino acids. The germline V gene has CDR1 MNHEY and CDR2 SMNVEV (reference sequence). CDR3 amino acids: CASRKGGQIANYGYTF.

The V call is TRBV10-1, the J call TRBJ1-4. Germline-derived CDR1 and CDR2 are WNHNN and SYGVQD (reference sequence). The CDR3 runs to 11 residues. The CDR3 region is CASSDGVKLFF.

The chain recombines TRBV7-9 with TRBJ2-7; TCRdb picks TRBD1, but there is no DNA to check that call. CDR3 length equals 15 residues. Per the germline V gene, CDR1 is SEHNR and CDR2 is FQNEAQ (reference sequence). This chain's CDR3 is CASSLVGRGAYEQYF.

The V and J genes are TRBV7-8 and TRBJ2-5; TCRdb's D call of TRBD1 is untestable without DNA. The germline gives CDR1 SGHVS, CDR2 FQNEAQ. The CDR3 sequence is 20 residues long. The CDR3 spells CASSLSLKPTGGQDQETQYF.

The CDR3: CSALDSSGANVLTF. V is TRBV20-1 and J is TRBJ2-6. Germline CDR1 DFQATT, CDR2 SNEGSKA (reference sequence). This CDR3 spans 14 amino acids.

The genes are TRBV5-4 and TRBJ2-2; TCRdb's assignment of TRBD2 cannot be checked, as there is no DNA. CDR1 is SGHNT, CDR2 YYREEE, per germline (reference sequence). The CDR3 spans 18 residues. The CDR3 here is CASKFQRLGSRDTGELFF.

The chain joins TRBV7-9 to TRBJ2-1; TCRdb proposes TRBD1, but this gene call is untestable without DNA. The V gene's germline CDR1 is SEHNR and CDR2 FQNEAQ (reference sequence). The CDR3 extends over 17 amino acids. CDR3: CASRSRVGTGGLNEQFF. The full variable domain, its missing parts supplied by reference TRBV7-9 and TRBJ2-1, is DTGVSQNPRHKITKRGQNVTFRCDPISEHNRLYWYRQTLGQGPEFLTYFQNEAQLEKSRLLSDRFSAERPKGSFSTLEIQRTEQGDSAMYLCASRSRVGTGGLNEQFFGPGTRLTVL.

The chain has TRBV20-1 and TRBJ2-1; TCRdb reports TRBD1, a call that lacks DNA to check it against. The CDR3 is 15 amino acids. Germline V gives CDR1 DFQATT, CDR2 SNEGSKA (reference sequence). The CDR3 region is CSADTGEPANNEQFF.

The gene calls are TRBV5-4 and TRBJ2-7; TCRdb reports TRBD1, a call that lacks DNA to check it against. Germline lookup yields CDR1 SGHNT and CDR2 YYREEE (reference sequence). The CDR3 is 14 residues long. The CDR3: CASSAGPNTYEQYF.

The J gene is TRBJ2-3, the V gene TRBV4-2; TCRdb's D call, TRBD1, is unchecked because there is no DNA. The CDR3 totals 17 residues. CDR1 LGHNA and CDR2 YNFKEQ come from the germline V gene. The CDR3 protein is CASSQGGGGTTTDTQYF.

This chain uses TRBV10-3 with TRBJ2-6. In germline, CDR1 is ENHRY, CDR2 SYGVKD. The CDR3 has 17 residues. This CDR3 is CAISESTGGSGANVLTF.

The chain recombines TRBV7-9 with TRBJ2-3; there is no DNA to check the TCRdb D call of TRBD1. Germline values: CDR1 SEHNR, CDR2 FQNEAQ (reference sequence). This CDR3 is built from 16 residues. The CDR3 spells CASSKEGWLRGDTQYF.

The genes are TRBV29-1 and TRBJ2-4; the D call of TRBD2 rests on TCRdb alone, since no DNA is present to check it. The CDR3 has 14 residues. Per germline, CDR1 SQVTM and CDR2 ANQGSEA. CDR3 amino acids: CSVGTGTMGNIQYF.

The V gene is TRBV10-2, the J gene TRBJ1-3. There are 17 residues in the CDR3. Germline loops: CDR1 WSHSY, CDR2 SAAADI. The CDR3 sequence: CASRDRRSSASGNTIYF.